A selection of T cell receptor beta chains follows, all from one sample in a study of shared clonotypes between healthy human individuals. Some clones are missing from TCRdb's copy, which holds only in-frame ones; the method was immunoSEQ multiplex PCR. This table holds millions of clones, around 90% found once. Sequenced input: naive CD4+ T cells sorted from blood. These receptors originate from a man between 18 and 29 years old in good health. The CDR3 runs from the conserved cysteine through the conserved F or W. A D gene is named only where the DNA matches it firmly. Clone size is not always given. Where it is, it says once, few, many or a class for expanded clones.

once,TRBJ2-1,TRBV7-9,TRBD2,CASRPGTSSMNEQFF,TGTGCCAGCAGACCCGGGACTAGCAGTATGAATGAGCAGTTCTTC
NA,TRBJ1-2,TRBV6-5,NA,CASSPRTAGGNGYTF,TGTGCCAGCAGTCCCAGGACAGCCGGGGGAAATGGCTACACCTTC
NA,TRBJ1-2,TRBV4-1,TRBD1,CASSQNDRDHYGYTF,TGCGCCAGCAGCCAGAACGACAGGGACCACTATGGCTACACCTTC
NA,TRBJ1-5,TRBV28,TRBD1,CASSFSDRVGRQPQHF,TGTGCCAGCAGTTTCTCCGACAGGGTCGGGCGACAGCCCCAGCATTTT
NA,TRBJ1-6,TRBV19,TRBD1,CASSLGTGGGNSPLHF,TGTGCCAGTAGTCTTGGGACAGGGGGAGGCAATTCACCCCTCCACTTT
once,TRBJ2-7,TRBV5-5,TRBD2,CASSLATSGVPYEQYF,TGTGCCAGCAGCTTAGCGACTAGCGGGGTCCCCTACGAGCAGTACTTC
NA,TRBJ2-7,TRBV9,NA,CASSVGTAYEQYF,TGTGCCAGCAGCGTAGGGACAGCCTACGAGCAGTACTTC
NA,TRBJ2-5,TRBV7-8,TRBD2,CASSSSGLAVETQYF,TGTGCCAGCAGCTCATCGGGACTAGCTGTGGAGACCCAGTACTTC
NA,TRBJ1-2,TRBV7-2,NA,CASSLAGAGGYTF,TGTGCCAGCAGCTTAGCGGGGGCAGGTGGCTACACCTTC
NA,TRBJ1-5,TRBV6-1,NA,CASEVGGSNQPQHF,TGTGCCAGCGAAGTAGGAGGGAGCAATCAGCCCCAGCATTTT
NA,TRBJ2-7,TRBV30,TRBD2,CAWSSTSGGRQYF,TGTGCCTGGAGTTCGACTAGCGGGGGGCGGCAGTACTTC
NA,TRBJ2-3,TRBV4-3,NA,CASSQDIDRGVSTDTQYF,TGCGCCAGCAGCCAAGATATTGATCGAGGGGTTAGCACAGATACGCAGTATTTT
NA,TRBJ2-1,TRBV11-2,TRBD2,CASSLERLAVSYNEQFF,TGTGCCAGCAGCTTAGAACGACTAGCGGTTTCCTACAATGAGCAGTTCTTC